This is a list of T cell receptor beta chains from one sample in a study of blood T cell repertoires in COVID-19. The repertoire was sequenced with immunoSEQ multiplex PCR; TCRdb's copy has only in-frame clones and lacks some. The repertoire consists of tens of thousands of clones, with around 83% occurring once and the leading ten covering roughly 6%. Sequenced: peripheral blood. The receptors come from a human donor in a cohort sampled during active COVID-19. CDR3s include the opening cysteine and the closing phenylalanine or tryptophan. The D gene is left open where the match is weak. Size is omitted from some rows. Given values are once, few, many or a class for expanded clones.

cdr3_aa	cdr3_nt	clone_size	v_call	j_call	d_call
CASSPTAGQGALGYTF	TGTGCCAGCTCACCAACCGCGGGACAGGGGGCGCTTGGCTACACCTTC	NA	TRBV18	TRBJ1-2	TRBD1
CASSLFGSQPQHF	TGTGCCAGCAGTTTGTTTGGGAGTCAGCCCCAGCATTTT	NA	TRBV28	TRBJ1-5	NA
CASNRGALGGDEQFF	TGCGCCAGCAATCGGGGGGCCCTCGGTGGCGATGAGCAGTTCTTC	NA	TRBV5-1	TRBJ2-1	NA
CASSLGTANTEAFF	TGCGCCAGCAGCTTGGGGACAGCGAACACTGAAGCTTTCTTT	NA	TRBV5-1	TRBJ1-1	NA
CASSYLLGLAVPGELFF	TGTGCCAGCAGTTACTTGCTTGGGCTAGCGGTCCCCGGGGAGCTGTTTTTT	NA	TRBV6-2/TRBV6-3	TRBJ2-2	TRBD2
CASSVGQGAHGNTIYF	TGTGCCAGCAGCGTAGGTCAGGGGGCGCATGGAAACACCATATATTTT	NA	TRBV9	TRBJ1-3	TRBD1
CSASARGKLRGQYF	TGCAGCGCCTCAGCGAGGGGGAAACTACGGGGGCAGTACTTC	NA	TRBV29-1	TRBJ2-7	NA
CASSLQTPGNTIYF	TGTGCCAGCAGCTTACAGACACCAGGAAACACCATATATTTT	NA	TRBV5-5	TRBJ1-3	NA
CASSLNRDRATEAFF	TGTGCCAGCAGTCTAAACCGGGACAGGGCCACTGAAGCTTTCTTT	NA	TRBV27	TRBJ1-1	TRBD1
CASSLGLTRYEQYF	TGTGCCAGCAGCTTGGGACTGACGAGGTACGAGCAGTACTTC	NA	TRBV7-9	TRBJ2-7	NA
CASSLALTGADTQYF	TGTGCCAGCAGCTTAGCATTGACAGGGGCAGATACGCAGTATTTT	NA	TRBV11-2	TRBJ2-3	TRBD1
CASSQDGGPQPQHF	TGTGCCAGCAGCCAAGATGGCGGGCCTCAGCCCCAGCATTTT	once	TRBV4-2	TRBJ1-5	NA
CASRTPRGNYGYTF	TGTGCCAGCAGGACGCCTCGGGGAAACTATGGCTACACCTTC	once	TRBV6-5	TRBJ1-2	NA
CASSLRTGIKYEQYF	TGCGCCAGCAGCCTACGGACAGGTATTAAGTACGAGCAGTACTTC	NA	TRBV4-1	TRBJ2-7	TRBD1
CASSPGTSGKNEQFF	TGTGCCAGCAGTCCCGGGACTAGCGGGAAGAATGAGCAGTTCTTC	NA	TRBV6-2/TRBV6-3	TRBJ2-1	TRBD2
CASSQDRGWGYTF	TGTGCCAGCAGCCAAGACAGGGGTTGGGGCTACACCTTC	NA	TRBV3-1/TRBV3-2	TRBJ1-2	NA
CASRPQDRKNEQYF	TGTGCCAGTAGGCCCCAGGACAGGAAGAACGAGCAGTACTTC	NA	TRBV19	TRBJ2-7	TRBD1
CASSLIGRGRGNTIYF	TGTGCCAGCAGCTTGATCGGTAGGGGGCGAGGAAACACCATATATTTT	many	TRBV5-6	TRBJ1-3	TRBD1
CASASDRVDEQYF	TGTGCTAGTGCCTCCGACAGGGTTGACGAGCAGTACTTC	NA	TRBV12-5	TRBJ2-7	TRBD1
CASSSGNTEAFF	TGTGCCAGCTCATCCGGTAACACTGAAGCTTTCTTT	NA	TRBV18	TRBJ1-1	NA
CASSQDSGRTRGANVLTF	TGCGCCAGCAGCCAAGATAGCGGGAGAACGAGGGGGGCCAACGTCCTGACTTTC	NA	TRBV4-1	TRBJ2-6	TRBD2
CASSQLTGGGLTLNGEQYF	TGTGCCAGCAGCCAACTAACAGGGGGCGGTTTGACTTTAAACGGCGAGCAGTACTTC	NA	TRBV7-2	TRBJ2-7	TRBD1
CASSAARRFGRDIQYF	TGTGCCAGCAGCGCCGCAAGGAGATTTGGGAGGGACATTCAGTACTTC	NA	TRBV7-8	TRBJ2-4	TRBD2
CASSYRSGQGTSNSNQPQHF	TGTGCCAGCAGTTACAGGTCGGGACAGGGAACCTCTAATAGCAATCAGCCCCAGCATTTT	NA	TRBV6-2/TRBV6-3	TRBJ1-5	TRBD1
CATSRDGRDTTTNYGYTF	TGTGCCACCAGCAGAGATGGGAGGGACACCACTACGAACTATGGCTACACCTTC	NA	TRBV15	TRBJ1-2	NA
CASSLSAQLQETQYF	TGTGCCAGCAGCCTTAGCGCCCAGCTACAAGAGACCCAGTACTTC	NA	TRBV4-2	TRBJ2-5	NA
CASSSQGVQDTQYF	TGTGCCAGCTCATCACAGGGGGTACAAGATACGCAGTATTTT	NA	TRBV18	TRBJ2-3	TRBD1
CASSSLTSGSYNEQFF	TGTGCCAGCAGTTCGTTGACTAGCGGGAGCTACAATGAGCAGTTCTTC	NA	TRBV6-5	TRBJ2-1	TRBD2
CAISEGQGTGPQHF	TGTGCCATCAGTGAAGGGCAGGGGACAGGTCCCCAGCATTTT	NA	TRBV10-3	TRBJ1-5	TRBD1
CSASSPEGNTEAFF	TGCAGTGCTAGTAGCCCGGAGGGGAACACTGAAGCTTTCTTT	NA	TRBV20-1	TRBJ1-1	NA
CASSKLPGLADNEQFF	TGCGCCAGCAGCAAGCTACCGGGACTAGCGGACAATGAGCAGTTCTTC	NA	TRBV5-1	TRBJ2-1	TRBD2
CASSVRRDSNEQFF	TGTGCCAGCAGCGTACGCCGGGACAGCAATGAGCAGTTCTTC	few	TRBV9	TRBJ2-1	TRBD1
CASSFAGAGGYTF	TGTGCCAGCAGCTTTGCGGGCGCGGGTGGCTACACCTTC	NA	TRBV5-6	TRBJ1-2	NA
CATSARVEHYGYTF	TGTGCCACCAGTGCAAGAGTGGAGCACTATGGCTACACCTTC	NA	TRBV24-1	TRBJ1-2	NA
CASSQDWTGPNTEAFF	TGCGCCAGCAGCCAAGATTGGACAGGCCCGAACACTGAAGCTTTCTTT	NA	TRBV4-1	TRBJ1-1	TRBD1
CASSQGQGGTYEQYF	TGCGCCAGCAGCCAAGGACAGGGGGGCACCTACGAGCAGTACTTC	NA	TRBV4-1	TRBJ2-7	TRBD1
CASSPRDSGNTIYF	TGTGCCAGCAGCCCCCGGGACTCTGGAAACACCATATATTTT	NA	TRBV3-1/TRBV3-2	TRBJ1-3	NA
CARKRLLFTGSVYEQYF	TGTGCTAGGAAGCGTCTATTGTTCACAGGGTCGGTCTACGAGCAGTACTTC	once	TRBV30	TRBJ2-7	NA
CASSLAYGPGFNNSPLHF	TGTGCCAGCAGCTTAGCGTATGGCCCAGGGTTCAATAATTCACCCCTCCACTTT	NA	TRBV7-8	TRBJ1-6	NA
CASSVGVGTGTSGANVLTF	TGTGCCAGCAGCGTAGGGGTAGGGACAGGGACCTCTGGGGCCAACGTCCTGACTTTC	NA	TRBV9	TRBJ2-6	TRBD1